The next 8 T cell receptor beta chains were all read from a single sample in a study of identical twins. Each CDR3 protein gets one entry after TCRdb re-called the 5' RACE reads with MiXCR. Here the sample spans around 480,000 distinct CDR3 sequences, 13% to 15% being singletons. These sequences were also reported in another study, on yellow fever vaccine responses in identical twins.

Sequenced input: CD4+ T cells sorted from blood. These receptors all come from a woman younger than 30 in good health.

The chain has TRBV6-6 and TRBJ2-3, with D unclear. Germline loops: CDR1 MNHNY, CDR2 SVGAGI (reference sequence). V lost 7 bases and J 2 bases, leaving 10 bases between the germline ends. The CDR3 contains 13 residues. DNA for the CDR3: TGTGCCAGCACTCGAACGATCACAGATACGCAGTATTTT. Translation gives CASTRTITDTQYF.

The V call is TRBV7-8, the J call TRBJ2-5; 11 bases map to TRBD2. CDR3 length equals 14 residues. Trimming took 5 bases from V and 4 from J; bases not matched to a gene: 3. From germline, CDR1 is SGHVS and CDR2 FQNEAQ. Here the CDR3 DNA reads TGTGCCAGCAGCCTTAGCGGGAGGGCAGAGACCCAGTACTTC. It translates to CASSLSGRAETQYF. The full variable domain, rest sourced from reference TRBV7-8 and TRBJ2-5, is GAGVSQSPRYKVAKRGQDVALRCDPISGHVSLFWYQQALGQGPEFLTYFQNEAQLDKSGLPSDRFFAERPEGSVSTLKIQRTQQEDSAVYLCASSLSGRAETQYFGPGTRLLVL.

The chain has TRBV9 and TRBJ2-3; 10 nucleotides line up with TRBD2. In germline, CDR1 is SGDLS, CDR2 YYNGEE. Trimming at V came to 0 bases and at J to 1 base, leaving 5 bases not matched to a gene. This CDR3 has 17 residues. The CDR3 DNA sequence: TGTGCCAGCAGCGTAGTGGCTAGCGGGAGTCGCACAGATACGCAGTATTTT. Its translation: CASSVVASGSRTDTQYF.

Many counts were recorded for this clonotype. The V gene is TRBV3-1, the J gene TRBJ1-2; 7 positions match TRBD1. The CDR3 totals 14 residues. The ends lost 1 base at V and 7 bases at J; junction bases unmatched: 6. Germline V lookup: CDR1 LGHDT, CDR2 YNNKEL (reference sequence). The CDR3 here is CASSQGQGPVGYTF. The CDR3 DNA sequence: TGTGCCAGCAGCCAAGGACAGGGCCCCGTTGGCTACACCTTC.

The chain combines TRBV7-9 with TRBJ2-7; D is perhaps TRBD2 (6 bases). This CDR3 is 14 amino acids long. CDR1 and CDR2 from the germline V gene are SEHNR and FQNEAQ (reference sequence). V was cut by 7 bases and J by 6 bases, with 19 bases left in between. CDR3 sequence reads: CASTFLGGVGEQYF. Here the CDR3 DNA reads TGTGCCAGCACCTTCCTTGGAGGGGTGGGCGAGCAGTACTTC.

The chain has TRBV10-1 and TRBJ2-7, with 8 bases identical to TRBD1. The CDR3 sequence is 13 residues long. The V and J ends lost 0 bases and 9 bases, in that order; junction bases with no gene match: 4. The germline V gene has CDR1 WNHNN and CDR2 SYGVQD (reference sequence). The CDR3 DNA sequence: TGCGCCAGCAGTGAGTCCTGGACAGGGAGGCAGTACTTC. Its translation is CASSESWTGRQYF.

The chain couples TRBV24-1 to TRBJ2-2; no definite D call. This CDR3 spans 14 amino acids. Trimming removed 3 bases from V and 1 base from J, with 5 bases in between. Germline lookup yields CDR1 KGHDR and CDR2 SFDVKD. CDR3 residues: CATSDVGNTGELFF. The CDR3 DNA follows: TGTGCCACCAGTGATGTCGGGAACACCGGGGAGCTGTTTTTT.

This clonotype was found a few times. V gene TRBV7-2 combines with J gene TRBJ2-3, with a possible D match to TRBD2 (6 bases). The CDR3 has 16 amino acids. The ends were cut back, 0 bases at V and 5 bases at J, with 15 bases in the middle. The germline V gene has CDR1 SGHTA and CDR2 FQGNSA. CDR3 bases: TGTGCCAGCAGCTTAGCGGGGGGACGTGTGGGAGATACGCAGTATTTT. Its translation: CASSLAGGRVGDTQYF. Together with reference TRBV7-2 and TRBJ2-3, the CDR3 gives the full variable domain: GAGVSQSPSNKVTEKGKDVELRCDPISGHTALYWYRQSLGQGLEFLIYFQGNSAPDKSGLPSDRFSAERTGGSVSTLTIQRTQQEDSAVYLCASSLAGGRVGDTQYFGPGTRLTVL.